This TCR beta chain was captured in a study of metastatic and nonmetastatic thyroid tumors. Across the study: Peripheral blood and tumor or nodule samples from malignant and benign thyroid patients were compared.

This clone was seen ten or more times. Its matching antigen is unknown. Within the sample, other DNA sequences also encode this same CDR3. Trimming cost V 2 bases and J 0 bases, with 2 bases left between them. The germline V gene has CDR1 LNHDA and CDR2 SQIVND (reference sequence). The CDR3 is 14 residues long. Study conclusions and caveats: Relative to benign nodules, malignant thyroid tumors were reportedly characterized by significantly elevated TCR beta diversity in blood and tumor.

Authors' processing steps: The study's classifier, a distant-metastasis tool for papillary thyroid cancer, was built using CDR3 differences across clinicopathological groups. TCRdb called clones again from the PCR reads with MiXCR. These V and J calls derive from TCRdb rather than the authors' analysis. This table has about 20,000 clones, 24% appearing once. Treatment of any kind had been given to no patient before thyroid surgery. Sequencing was carried out using tumor tissue. This rearrangement joins TRBV19 to TRBJ2-6; no firm D call. This TCR was recovered from a female donor with papillary thyroid cancer or a benign thyroid nodule (not recorded which). Some clones in this sample may be carry-over from other donors' samples. CDR3 DNA: TGTGCCAGTAGTATACACTCTGGGGCCAACGTCCTGACTTTC. Protein: CASSIHSGANVLTF.